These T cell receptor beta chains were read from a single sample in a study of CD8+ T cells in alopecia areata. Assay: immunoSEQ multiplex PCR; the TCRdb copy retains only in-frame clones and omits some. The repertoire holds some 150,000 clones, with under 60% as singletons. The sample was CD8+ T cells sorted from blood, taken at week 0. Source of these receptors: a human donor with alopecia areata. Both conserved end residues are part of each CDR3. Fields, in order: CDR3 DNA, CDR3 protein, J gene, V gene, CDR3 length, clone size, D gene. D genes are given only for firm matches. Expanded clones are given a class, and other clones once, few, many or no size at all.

TGCGCCAGCAGCCAAGAGGGGGGACCTCGTGGTGAGCAGTTCTTC	CASSQEGGPRGEQFF	TRBJ2-1	TRBV4-3	15	NA	NA
TGCAGCGCCCGGGAGGGGCTCCTCGCTGAAGCTTTCTTT	CSAREGLLAEAFF	TRBJ1-1	TRBV29-1	13	NA	NA
TGTGCCGGAGCGTGGAACACTGAAGCTTTCTTT	CAGAWNTEAFF	TRBJ1-1	TRBV30	11	NA	NA
TGCAGCGTGGTCACAGGGGGAGGCTACACCTTC	CSVVTGGGYTF	TRBJ1-2	TRBV29-1	11	NA	TRBD1
TGTGCCAGCAGTGAAATCGGGACTAGCTCAGAGACCCAGTACTTC	CASSEIGTSSETQYF	TRBJ2-5	TRBV2	15	NA	TRBD2
TGCAGCGTTGAAGACGACAGGGCTCAAGAGACCCAGTACTTC	CSVEDDRAQETQYF	TRBJ2-5	TRBV29-1	14	NA	TRBD1
TGTGCCAGCAGCGCTCCCAGCTCCTACGAGCAGTACTTC	CASSAPSSYEQYF	TRBJ2-7	TRBV9	13	NA	NA
TGTGCCGTCACTCCAGGGGCTAACTATGGCTACACCTTC	CAVTPGANYGYTF	TRBJ1-2	TRBV11-2	13	NA	NA
TGCGCCAGCAGCCAAGGTATCACGGCTAAAGAGACCCAGTACTTC	CASSQGITAKETQYF	TRBJ2-5	TRBV4-3	15	once	NA
TGTGCCACCGAGCGGAGGACTGAAGCTTTCTTT	CATERRTEAFF	TRBJ1-1	TRBV13	11	NA	NA
TGCGCCAGCAGCCAGATCCTATACAGGGGGATGCGCGGCTACACCTTC	CASSQILYRGMRGYTF	TRBJ1-2	TRBV5-1	16	few	TRBD1
TGTGCCAGCGGACCTTGGGGGGCTGAGCAGTTCTTC	CASGPWGAEQFF	TRBJ2-1	TRBV13	12	NA	NA
TGTGCCAGCAGCGTCCTCCCAGAAGACTACGAGCAGTACTTC	CASSVLPEDYEQYF	TRBJ2-7	TRBV9	14	few	NA
TGTGCCAGCAGCATCACTAGCGGGGGGAGCAATGAGCAGTTCTTC	CASSITSGGSNEQFF	TRBJ2-1	TRBV9	15	few	TRBD2
TGTGCCTCATCCAGTCGCCCTAGCGGACTTGAGGGGACAGATACGCAGTATTTT	CASSSRPSGLEGTDTQYF	TRBJ2-3	TRBV7-3	18	NA	TRBD2
TGTGCCAGCACCACGGACGGCTACGAGCAGTACTTC	CASTTDGYEQYF	TRBJ2-7	TRBV6-6	12	medium-sized	NA
TGCAGCGTTGTTTCCAACTACGAGCAGTACTTC	CSVVSNYEQYF	TRBJ2-7	TRBV29-1	11	NA	NA
TGTGCCAGCAGCCATGGGGATCTCAACTATGGCTACACCTTC	CASSHGDLNYGYTF	TRBJ1-2	TRBV14	14	many	NA
TGTGCCAGCAGCACCGGACAAGGAACCTACGAGCAGTACTTC	CASSTGQGTYEQYF	TRBJ2-7	TRBV7-2	14	NA	NA
TGTGCCAGCAGCTTTACAGGGGGCACTGAAGCTTTCTTT	CASSFTGGTEAFF	TRBJ1-1	TRBV13	13	NA	TRBD1
TGCGCCAGCAGCCAAGATCAACGGCGGGGGGCCTTCACCGGGGAGCTGTTTTTT	CASSQDQRRGAFTGELFF	TRBJ2-2	TRBV4-3	18	NA	TRBD2
TGTGCCAGCAGCTTAGGTCTGGGGAACGAGCAGTACTTC	CASSLGLGNEQYF	TRBJ2-7	TRBV7-3	13	NA	NA
TGTGCCATCAGTGAGCCGGGTAGCGGGGGCATGACTTTC	CAISEPGSGGMTF	TRBJ2-6	TRBV10-3	13	NA	TRBD2
TGTGCCAGCAGTTGGGGACAACTAGGATACGAGCAGTACTTC	CASSWGQLGYEQYF	TRBJ2-7	TRBV27	14	NA	NA
TGTGCCAGCAGCTCCCCCCAGGAATCAGGCACAGATACGCAGTATTTT	CASSSPQESGTDTQYF	TRBJ2-3	TRBV13	16	NA	NA
TGTGCCAGCAGCGCCTTAGGGACAGATACGCAGTATTTT	CASSALGTDTQYF	TRBJ2-3	TRBV9	13	few	NA
TGTGCCACCAGCACACGTAGACAGGGTGGTTCACCCCTCCACTTT	CATSTRRQGGSPLHF	TRBJ1-6	TRBV15	15	NA	TRBD1
TGCAGCGTCACGGTCTGGGATACGCAGTATTTT	CSVTVWDTQYF	TRBJ2-3	TRBV29-1	11	few	NA
TGTGCCAGCAGCTTAGCATGGGAGGGAGGGACCATGAACACTGAAGCTTTCTTT	CASSLAWEGGTMNTEAFF	TRBJ1-1	TRBV7-2	18	many	NA
TGTGCCTGGACACGGGGCGCGAACACTGAAGCTTTCTTT	CAWTRGANTEAFF	TRBJ1-1	TRBV30	13	few	NA
TGTGCCGGACGGGCTGGAACTAACACTGAAGCTTTCTTT	CAGRAGTNTEAFF	TRBJ1-1	TRBV7-2	13	NA	NA
TGTGCCAGCAGCTCGACTAGTAGCTCCTACAATGAGCAGTTCTTC	CASSSTSSSYNEQFF	TRBJ2-1	TRBV7-3	15	NA	NA
TGTGCCAGCAGTTACTCCTCGACTGAAGCTTTCTTT	CASSYSSTEAFF	TRBJ1-1	TRBV6-6	12	NA	NA
TGTGCCAGCAGCCACGGGACAGAAGCTTTCTTT	CASSHGTEAFF	TRBJ1-1	TRBV13	11	NA	NA
TGTGCCAGCTCTAATGGGGTTGCCGCTGAAGCTTTCTTT	CASSNGVAAEAFF	TRBJ1-1	TRBV18	13	few	NA